A selection of T cell receptor beta chains follows, all from one sample in a study of blood T cell repertoires in COVID-19. Profiling relied on immunoSEQ multiplex PCR, and the TCRdb table lists in-frame clones only, not all of them. The data show approximately 290,000 clones, just under 90% seen once. The sequenced sample was peripheral blood. The receptors were gathered from a woman in her twenties or thirties with COVID-19, enrolled during active disease. Both conserved end residues are part of each CDR3. The order of the fields is CDR3 protein, CDR3 DNA, V gene, CDR3 length, clone size, D gene, J gene. A D gene is named only where the DNA matches it firmly. Clone size is stated in some rows and not others, as once, few, many or a class when expanded.

CAFSRGTPSSYEQYF	TGTGCCTTTTCGAGAGGGACACCGAGCTCCTACGAGCAGTACTTC	TRBV21-1	15	.	.	TRBJ2-7
CASSLVSATGTAGDEQYF	TGTGCCAGCAGCTTAGTATCCGCAACCGGGACAGCAGGCGACGAGCAGTACTTC	TRBV7-9	18	.	TRBD1	TRBJ2-7
CASSIIGGSGMIRPLHF	TGTGCCAGTAGTATAATCGGGGGATCGGGGATGATTCGACCCCTCCACTTT	TRBV19	17	.	.	TRBJ1-6
CASSLGGLADTQYF	TGTGCCAGCAGCTTAGGAGGGCTAGCAGATACGCAGTATTTT	TRBV11-2	14	.	.	TRBJ2-3
CAWNGQINEKLFF	TGTGCCTGGAACGGACAGATTAATGAAAAACTGTTTTTT	TRBV30	13	.	.	TRBJ1-4
CASSIVPLAYNEQFF	TGTGCCAGTAGTATAGTGCCCTTAGCCTACAATGAGCAGTTCTTC	TRBV19	15	.	.	TRBJ2-1
CASSVWDTPGETQYF	TGTGCCAGCAGCGTATGGGACACCCCGGGAGAGACCCAGTACTTC	TRBV9	15	.	.	TRBJ2-5
CASSFGFLNTEAFF	TGTGCCAGCAGCTTCGGGTTCCTGAACACTGAAGCTTTCTTT	TRBV5-4	14	few	.	TRBJ1-1
CASSPLGVGDTQYF	TGTGCCAGCAGCCCCTTAGGGGTAGGGGATACGCAGTATTTT	TRBV11-2	14	.	.	TRBJ2-3
CASSLMGSSYEQYF	TGTGCCAGCAGCTTGATGGGCAGCTCCTACGAGCAGTACTTC	TRBV7-9	14	.	.	TRBJ2-7
CASSPSEDTEAFF	TGCGCCAGCAGCCCCTCGGAGGACACTGAAGCTTTCTTT	TRBV5-1	13	.	.	TRBJ1-1
CASSFAGEQPQHF	TGCGCCAGCAGCTTTGCAGGGGAACAGCCCCAGCATTTT	TRBV5-1	13	many	.	TRBJ1-5